This TCR beta chain was obtained from a study of siplizumab effects on memory and regulatory T cells. Findings and caveats of the study: The apparent diversity of naive T cells exceeded that of memory cells, and naive T cells seemed to make a major contribution to the alloresponse. Treg-derived clones made up an average of roughly 70% of mappable alloreactive CD4+ clones with siplizumab and over 25% in controls. Whether proliferating Tregs in siplizumab cultures suppress was not functionally confirmed. It was not possible to assign a naive or memory phenotype to roughly 75-97% of proliferating CD4+ or CD8+ clones.

As for this clone: Its antigen is unidentified.

The germline V gene has CDR1 LNHNV and CDR2 YYDKDF (reference sequence). The CDR3 runs 14 residues. The V end was cut by 5 bases, the J end by 8 bases, with 16 bases between. Generated by immunoSEQ multiplex PCR, the TCRdb table keeps only in-frame clones and is missing some. The sample lists tens of thousands of clones, 94% occurring once. This TCR came from a human donor in good health. The chain has TRBV15 and TRBJ2-1; TRBD1 or TRBD2 may be the D gene (6 bases each). The specimen sequenced was non-Treg CD4+ T cells sorted from blood. The CDR3: CATSARGRVDEQFF. The CDR3 region has the DNA TGTGCCACCAGCGCCCGGGGGCGGGTGGATGAGCAGTTCTTC.